The clone carrying this TCR beta chain was observed at least ten times. Unique molecular identifiers were built into the TCRbeta library. TCRdb redid the calling of the PCR reads with MiXCR, one entry per CDR3 protein. The table shows 150,000 to 200,000 distinct CDR3 sequences, with 6% to 7% occurring only once. Trimming pared 5 bases from V and 2 bases from J, leaving 13 bases between. Germline V lookup: CDR1 SGHTA, CDR2 FQGNSA. The CDR3 consists of 14 residues. The data belong to a study of T-cell reconstitution after alpha-beta-depleted transplantation in children. This specimen consisted of PBMCs from the stem cell graft donor, obtained from the stem cell graft. The V call is TRBV7-2, the J call TRBJ2-7, with D uncertain. This clonotype was sampled from a human donor who donated a stem cell graft to a child with Wiskott-Aldrich syndrome. CDR3 amino acids: CASSTRSGPYEQYF. CDR3 coding DNA: TGTGCCAGCAGCACCCGGTCAGGACCCTACGAGCAGTACTTC.